This is a list of T cell receptor beta chains from one sample in a study of beta chain features in type 1 diabetes. Assay: immunoSEQ multiplex PCR; the TCRdb copy retains only in-frame clones and omits some. The table includes around 290,000 clones, under 8.5% detected once. The sample was central memory CD4+ T cells from blood. The receptors here all came from a young woman in good health. Each CDR3 is given with its conserved first and last residue. A D gene is named only where the DNA matches it firmly. Clone sizes are given selectively: once, few, many, or a class where the clone is expanded.

J | D | size | V | DNA | CDR3
TRBJ2-7 | TRBD1 | NA | TRBV5-4 | TGTGCCAGCAGCTTGGAAGGGACAGGGGCCGAGCAGTACTTC | CASSLEGTGAEQYF
TRBJ1-2 | NA | few | TRBV28 | TGTGCCAGCAGTCCCGGAGGAGATAACTATGGCTACACCTTC | CASSPGGDNYGYTF
TRBJ2-1 | TRBD2 | NA | TRBV27 | TGTGCCAGCAGTAAACCGGGACTAGGTACTGAGCAGTTCTTC | CASSKPGLGTEQFF
TRBJ2-2 | NA | NA | TRBV4-2 | NA | CASSQDWPQAGSCFF
TRBJ2-1 | TRBD2 | many | TRBV5-1 | TGCGCCAGCAGCCCTCGACTAGCGGGAGGGGGGCAGTTCTTC | CASSPRLAGGGQFF
TRBJ1-1 | NA | few | TRBV7-2 | TGTGCCAGCAGCTTTACCGACAGAAGCAACACTGAAGCTTTCTTT | CASSFTDRSNTEAFF
TRBJ2-5 | TRBD2 | NA | TRBV7-3 | TGTGCCAGCAGCAGGGGACTAAGCGGGCAAGAGACCCAGTACTTC | CASSRGLSGQETQYF
TRBJ1-2 | NA | NA | TRBV29-1 | TGCAGCGTTGCGTTGGGTAACTATGGCTACACCTTC | CSVALGNYGYTF
TRBJ2-3 | NA | NA | TRBV6-1 | TGTGCCAGCAGTGAAAGGGGGACATCAGGCGATACGCAGTATTTT | CASSERGTSGDTQYF
TRBJ1-1 | TRBD1 | NA | TRBV7-6 | TGTGCCAGCAGCTCCACAGGGGGCTTTGATGACACTGAAGCTTTCTTT | CASSSTGGFDDTEAFF
TRBJ2-5 | NA | few | TRBV9 | TGTGCCAGCAGCGTAGGGACCGTGGAGACCCAGTACTTC | CASSVGTVETQYF
TRBJ1-1 | NA | few | TRBV2 | TGTGCCAGCACCCCGGAGGGCGGCACTGAATCTTTCTTT | CASTPEGGTESFF
TRBJ1-5 | NA | few | TRBV25-1 | TGTGCCAGCAGTTCGGAGCATAGCAATCAGCCCCAGCATTTT | CASSSEHSNQPQHF
TRBJ2-6 | NA | NA | TRBV6-6 | TGTGCCAGCAGTTACGTGGGGGGCCCTGGGGCCAACGTCCTGACTTTC | CASSYVGGPGANVLTF
TRBJ2-3 | NA | few | TRBV4-2 | TGTGCCAGCAGCCATGGTGGGGGGAAAGATACGCAGTATTTT | CASSHGGGKDTQYF
TRBJ2-1 | NA | few | TRBV18 | TGTGCCAGCTCACCCGAGTGGGACGTCTCCTACAATGAGCAGTTCTTC | CASSPEWDVSYNEQFF
TRBJ2-1 | NA | NA | TRBV11-2 | TGTGCCAGCAGCTTTCTTCGAGTAGACAATGAGCAGTTCTTC | CASSFLRVDNEQFF
TRBJ2-6 | TRBD2 | many | TRBV7-8 | TGTGCCAGCAGCTCCCCGGGGGGGCCTCCTGGGGCCAACGTCCTGACTTTC | CASSSPGGPPGANVLTF
TRBJ2-4 | TRBD1 | NA | TRBV4-2 | TGTGCCAGCAGAGACTCGGGACAGGGCGCCAAAAACATTCAGTACTTC | CASRDSGQGAKNIQYF
TRBJ2-5 | TRBD1 | few | TRBV5-1 | TGCGCCAGCAGCCTTGGGACAGTGGGGATGGAGACCCAGTACTTC | CASSLGTVGMETQYF
TRBJ2-1 | NA | many | TRBV5-1 | TGCGCCAGCAGCTTGGAGACAGTCTCCTACAATGAGCAGTTCTTC | CASSLETVSYNEQFF
TRBJ2-5 | TRBD2 | few | TRBV28 | TGTGCCAGCAGATTTCTTAGCGGGAGCCCCACAGAGACCCAGTACTTC | CASRFLSGSPTETQYF
TRBJ2-1 | NA | NA | TRBV29-1 | TGCAGCGTTGATGCCCGGAACAATGAGCAGTTCTTC | CSVDARNNEQFF
TRBJ2-2 | TRBD1 | few | TRBV5-1 | TGCGCCAGCAGCTGGGACAGCCCTAACACCGGGGAGCTGTTTTTT | CASSWDSPNTGELFF